This T cell receptor (beta chain) was retrieved from a study of OX40 agonist ivuxolimab in advanced cancers. Method: immunoSEQ multiplex PCR; TCRdb's copy keeps in-frame clones and lacks some. In the table there are more than 50,000 clones, 87% of which are singletons. V gave up 1 base and J gave up 7 bases; unmatched junction bases: 7. CDR3 length equals 15 residues. Germline V lookup: CDR1 LNHDA, CDR2 SQIVND (reference sequence). The sample here was CD4+ or CD8+ T cells sorted from blood, taken in a trial of the OX40 agonist ivuxolimab. This chain links TRBV19 with TRBJ2-1, with TRBD2 identical over 7 bases. The TCR was taken from an adult with an advanced solid tumor such as melanoma, head and neck, liver or kidney cancer. CDR3 residues: CASSIAGGSGNEQFF. CDR3 nucleotides: TGTGCCAGTAGTATAGCGGGAGGCTCGGGGAATGAGCAGTTCTTC.